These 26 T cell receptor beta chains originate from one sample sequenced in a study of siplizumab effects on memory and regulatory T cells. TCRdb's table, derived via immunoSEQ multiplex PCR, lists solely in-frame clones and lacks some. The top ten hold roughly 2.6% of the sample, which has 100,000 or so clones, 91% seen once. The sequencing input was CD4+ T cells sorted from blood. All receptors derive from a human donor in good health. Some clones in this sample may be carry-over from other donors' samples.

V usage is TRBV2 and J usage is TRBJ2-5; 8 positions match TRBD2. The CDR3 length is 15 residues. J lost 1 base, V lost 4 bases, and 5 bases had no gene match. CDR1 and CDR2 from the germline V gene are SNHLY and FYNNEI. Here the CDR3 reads CASSAGGVVQETQYF. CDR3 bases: TGTGCCAGCAGTGCGGGAGGGGTTGTCCAAGAGACCCAGTACTTC.

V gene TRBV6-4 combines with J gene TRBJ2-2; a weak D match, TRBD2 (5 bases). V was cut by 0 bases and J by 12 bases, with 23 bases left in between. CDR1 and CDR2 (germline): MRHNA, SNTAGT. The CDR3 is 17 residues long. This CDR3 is CASSDSYSWTPSPKLFF. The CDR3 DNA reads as TGTGCCAGCAGTGACTCTTACTCCTGGACTCCTTCACCAAAGCTGTTTTTT.

CDR3 sequence reads: CASSYKPDSGNTIYF. The CDR3 DNA sequence: TGTGCCAGCAGTTACAAGCCAGACTCTGGAAACACCATATATTTT. This chain joins TRBV6-6 and TRBJ1-3; no firm D call. Trimming left V 2 bases short and J 0 bases short, with 8 bases between. This CDR3 has 15 residues. The germline V gene encodes CDR1 MNHNY and CDR2 SVGAGI (reference sequence).

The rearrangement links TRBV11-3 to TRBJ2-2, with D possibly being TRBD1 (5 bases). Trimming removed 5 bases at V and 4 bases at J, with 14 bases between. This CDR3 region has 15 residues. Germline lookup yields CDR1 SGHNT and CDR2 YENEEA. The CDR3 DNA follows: TGTGCCAGCAGCCTAGGGGCTTCCCCCACCGGGGAGCTGTTTTTT. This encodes CASSLGASPTGELFF.

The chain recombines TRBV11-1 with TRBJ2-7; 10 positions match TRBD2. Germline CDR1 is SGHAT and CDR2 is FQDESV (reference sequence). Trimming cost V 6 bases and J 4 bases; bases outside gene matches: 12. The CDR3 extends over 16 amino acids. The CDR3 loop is CASSFPTAGLAYEQYF. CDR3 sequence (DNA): TGTGCCAGCAGTTTCCCCACGGCGGGACTAGCGTACGAGCAGTACTTC.

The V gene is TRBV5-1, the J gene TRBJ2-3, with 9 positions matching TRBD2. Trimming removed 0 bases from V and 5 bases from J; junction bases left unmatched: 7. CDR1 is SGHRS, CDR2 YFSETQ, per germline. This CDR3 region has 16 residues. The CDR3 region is CASSLEVAGVQDTQYF. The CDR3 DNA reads TGCGCCAGCAGCTTGGAAGTAGCGGGAGTTCAAGATACGCAGTATTTT.

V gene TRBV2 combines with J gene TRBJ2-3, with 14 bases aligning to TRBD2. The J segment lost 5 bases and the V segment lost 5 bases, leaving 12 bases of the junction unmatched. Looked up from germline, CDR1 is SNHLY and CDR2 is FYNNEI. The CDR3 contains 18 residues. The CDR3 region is CASSRRLAGGQVRDTQYF. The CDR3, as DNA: TGTGCCAGCAGTCGAAGACTAGCGGGAGGGCAAGTCAGAGATACGCAGTATTTT.

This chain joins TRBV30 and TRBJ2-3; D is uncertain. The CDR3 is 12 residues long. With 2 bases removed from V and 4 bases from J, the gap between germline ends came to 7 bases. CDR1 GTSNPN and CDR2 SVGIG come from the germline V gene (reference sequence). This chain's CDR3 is CAWSLSADTQYF. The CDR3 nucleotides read TGTGCCTGGAGTTTAAGCGCAGATACGCAGTATTTT.

The CDR3 DNA is TGTGCCAGCAGCTTCAGGCCTTACAATGAGCAGTTCTTC. Amino acid sequence: CASSFRPYNEQFF. The J gene is TRBJ2-1, the V gene TRBV7-8; D uncertain. Germline values: CDR1 SGHVS, CDR2 FQNEAQ. CDR3 length: 13 residues. V was cut by 3 bases and J by 4 bases, with 7 bases left in between.

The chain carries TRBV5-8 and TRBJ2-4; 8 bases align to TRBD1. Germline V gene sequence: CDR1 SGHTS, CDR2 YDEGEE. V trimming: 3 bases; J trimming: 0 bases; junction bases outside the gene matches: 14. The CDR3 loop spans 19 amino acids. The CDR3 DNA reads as TGTGCCAGCAGCTCGACAGGGGCCCCAAGGATTGGAGCCAAAAACATTCAGTACTTC. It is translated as CASSSTGAPRIGAKNIQYF. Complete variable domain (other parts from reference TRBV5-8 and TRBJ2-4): EAGVTQSPTHLIKTRGQQATLRCSPISGHTSVYWYQQALGLGLQFLLWYDEGEERNRGNFPPRFSGRQFPNYSSELNVNALELEDSALYLCASSSTGAPRIGAKNIQYFGAGTRLSVL.

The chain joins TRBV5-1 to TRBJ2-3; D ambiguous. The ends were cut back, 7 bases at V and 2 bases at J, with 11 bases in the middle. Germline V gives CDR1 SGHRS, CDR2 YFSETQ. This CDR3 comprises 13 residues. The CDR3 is CASFAGNTDTQYF. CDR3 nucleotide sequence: TGCGCCAGCTTCGCCGGAAACACAGATACGCAGTATTTT.

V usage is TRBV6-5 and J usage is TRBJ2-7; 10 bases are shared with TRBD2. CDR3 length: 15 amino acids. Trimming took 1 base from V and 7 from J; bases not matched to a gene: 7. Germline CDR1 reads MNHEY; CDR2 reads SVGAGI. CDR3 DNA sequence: TGTGCCAGCAGTTACTGGCTAGCGGGAGTAAGGGAGCAGTACTTC. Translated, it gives CASSYWLAGVREQYF.

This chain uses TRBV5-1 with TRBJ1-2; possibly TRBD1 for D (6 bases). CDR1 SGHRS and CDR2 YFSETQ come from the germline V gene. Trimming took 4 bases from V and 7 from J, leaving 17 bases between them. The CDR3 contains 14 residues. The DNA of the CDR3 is TGCGCCAGCAGCCAGGGAACAGGGCAGAGTGGCTACACCTTC. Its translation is CASSQGTGQSGYTF.

CDR3 sequence reads: CASSPDGTSTDTQYF. The CDR3 region has the DNA TGTGCCAGCAGTCCGGACGGTACTAGCACAGATACGCAGTATTTT. The chain joins TRBV2 to TRBJ2-3; D uncertain. Germline V gene lookup returns CDR1 SNHLY and CDR2 FYNNEI. The CDR3 loop spans 15 amino acids. Deletions cut 5 bases from V and 0 bases from J, with 12 bases between.

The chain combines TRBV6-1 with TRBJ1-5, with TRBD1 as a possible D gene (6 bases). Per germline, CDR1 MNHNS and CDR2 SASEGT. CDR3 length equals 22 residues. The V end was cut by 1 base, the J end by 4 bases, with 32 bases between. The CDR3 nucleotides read TGTGCCAGCAGTGAAGGGGGGCACACCCAAGGACGCTGGGGCGGGACTAATCAGCCCCAGCATTTT. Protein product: CASSEGGHTQGRWGGTNQPQHF.

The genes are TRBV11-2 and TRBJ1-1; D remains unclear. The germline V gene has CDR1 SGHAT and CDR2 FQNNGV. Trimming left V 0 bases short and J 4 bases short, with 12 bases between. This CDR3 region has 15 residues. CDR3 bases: TGTGCCAGCAGCTTAGATAGCCGGCCTGGCACTGAAGCTTTCTTT. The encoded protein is CASSLDSRPGTEAFF. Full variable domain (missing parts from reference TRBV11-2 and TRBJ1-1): EAGVAQSPRYKIIEKRQSVAFWCNPISGHATLYWYQQILGQGPKLLIQFQNNGVVDDSQLPKDRFSAERLKGVDSTLKIQPAKLEDSAVYLCASSLDSRPGTEAFFGQGTRLTVV.

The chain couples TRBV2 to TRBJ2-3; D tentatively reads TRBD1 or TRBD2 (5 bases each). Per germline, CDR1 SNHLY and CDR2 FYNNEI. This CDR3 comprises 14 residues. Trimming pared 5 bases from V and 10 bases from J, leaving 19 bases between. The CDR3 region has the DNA TGTGCCAGCAGTACCCGGGACCCCACCGAACCGCAGTATTTT. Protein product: CASSTRDPTEPQYF. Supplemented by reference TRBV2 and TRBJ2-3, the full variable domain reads EPEVTQTPSHQVTQMGQEVILRCVPISNHLYFYWYRQILGQKVEFLVSFYNNEISEKSEIFDDQFSVERPDGSNFTLKIRSTKLEDSAMYFCASSTRDPTEPQYFGPGTRLTVL.

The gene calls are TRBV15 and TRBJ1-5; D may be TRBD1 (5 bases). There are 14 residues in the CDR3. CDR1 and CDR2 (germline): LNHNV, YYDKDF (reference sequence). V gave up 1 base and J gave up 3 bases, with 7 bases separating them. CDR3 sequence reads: CATSRGGDNQPQHF. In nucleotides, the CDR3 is TGTGCCACCAGCAGAGGGGGGGACAATCAGCCCCAGCATTTT.

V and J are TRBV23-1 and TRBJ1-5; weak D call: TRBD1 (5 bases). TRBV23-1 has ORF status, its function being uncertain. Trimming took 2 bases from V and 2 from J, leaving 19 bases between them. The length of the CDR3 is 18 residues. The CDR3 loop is CASSQPICRRVGNQPQHF. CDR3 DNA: TGCGCCAGCAGTCAACCCATCTGTCGCAGGGTTGGCAATCAGCCCCAGCATTTT.

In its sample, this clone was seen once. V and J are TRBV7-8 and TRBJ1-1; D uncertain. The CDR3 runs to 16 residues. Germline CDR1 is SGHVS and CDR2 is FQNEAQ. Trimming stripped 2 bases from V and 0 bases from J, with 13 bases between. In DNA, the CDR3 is TGTGCCAGCAGCTTAAGAGGTGGGCAGATGAACACTGAAGCTTTCTTT. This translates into CASSLRGGQMNTEAFF.

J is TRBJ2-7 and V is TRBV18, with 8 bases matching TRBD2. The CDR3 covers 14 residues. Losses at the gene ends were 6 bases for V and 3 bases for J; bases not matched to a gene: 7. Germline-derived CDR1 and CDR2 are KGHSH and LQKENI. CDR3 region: CASSPSGSNYEQYF. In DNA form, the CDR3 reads TGTGCCAGCTCCCCAAGCGGGAGTAACTACGAGCAGTACTTC.

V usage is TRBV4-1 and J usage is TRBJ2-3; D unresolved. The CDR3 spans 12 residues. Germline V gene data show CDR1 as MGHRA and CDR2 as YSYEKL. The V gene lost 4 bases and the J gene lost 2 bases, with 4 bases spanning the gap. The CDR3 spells CASSLTTDTQYF. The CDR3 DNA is TGCGCCAGCAGCCTGACCACAGATACGCAGTATTTT.

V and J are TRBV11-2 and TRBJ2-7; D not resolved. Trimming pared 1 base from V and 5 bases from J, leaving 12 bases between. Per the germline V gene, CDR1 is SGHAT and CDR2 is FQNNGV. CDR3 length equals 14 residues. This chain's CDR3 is CASSLVYGQNEQYF. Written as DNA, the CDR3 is TGTGCCAGCAGCTTAGTGTATGGGCAGAACGAGCAGTACTTC.

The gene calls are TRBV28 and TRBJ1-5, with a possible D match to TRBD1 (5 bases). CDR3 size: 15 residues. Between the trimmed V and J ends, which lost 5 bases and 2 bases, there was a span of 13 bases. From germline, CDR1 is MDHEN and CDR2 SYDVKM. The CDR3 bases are TGTGCCAGCAGTCCTACCCAGGGCCGCAATCAGCCCCAGCATTTT. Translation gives CASSPTQGRNQPQHF.

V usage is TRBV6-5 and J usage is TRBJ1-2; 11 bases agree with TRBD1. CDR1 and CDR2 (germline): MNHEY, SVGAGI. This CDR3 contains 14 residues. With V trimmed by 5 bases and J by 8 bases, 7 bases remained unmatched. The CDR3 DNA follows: TGTGCCAGCAGTCCCCCGGGACAGGGGGACGGCTACACCTTC. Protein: CASSPPGQGDGYTF.

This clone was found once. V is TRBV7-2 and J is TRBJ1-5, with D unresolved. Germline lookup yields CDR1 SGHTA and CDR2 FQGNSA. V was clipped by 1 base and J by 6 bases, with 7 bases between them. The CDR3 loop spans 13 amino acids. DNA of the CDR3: TGTGCCAGCAGCTTAGGTAGGGTTCAGCCCCAGCATTTT. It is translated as CASSLGRVQPQHF.